This T cell receptor (beta chain) was obtained from a study of cytomegalovirus exposure and HLA in healthy donors. Overall study: Researchers previously reported finding fewer than 140 million unique TCR beta sequences from 170 million or so T cells.

Study-level points and caveats: Rare TCR sequences dominated, though some public TCRs recurred in many donors.

On this clone itself: Antigen: not known.

The CDR3 length is 13 residues. V gave up 2 bases and J gave up 5 bases, with 10 bases separating them. Germline values: CDR1 SGDLS, CDR2 YYNGEE. The PCR used 60 Vbeta and 13 Jbeta primers. Libraries were prepared by immunoSEQ multiplex PCR; TCRdb keeps only in-frame clonotypes and omits some of them. The table records 150,000 to 200,000 clones, around four fifths of them present only once. The receptor was derived from a woman under 30 in good health and CMV-seronegative. V usage is TRBV9 and J usage is TRBJ2-5; D perhaps matches TRBD1 (5 bases). The sequencing sample was made of PBMCs. CDR3: CASSVDSPETQYF. As DNA, the CDR3 is TGTGCCAGCAGCGTCGACAGCCCTGAGACCCAGTACTTC.